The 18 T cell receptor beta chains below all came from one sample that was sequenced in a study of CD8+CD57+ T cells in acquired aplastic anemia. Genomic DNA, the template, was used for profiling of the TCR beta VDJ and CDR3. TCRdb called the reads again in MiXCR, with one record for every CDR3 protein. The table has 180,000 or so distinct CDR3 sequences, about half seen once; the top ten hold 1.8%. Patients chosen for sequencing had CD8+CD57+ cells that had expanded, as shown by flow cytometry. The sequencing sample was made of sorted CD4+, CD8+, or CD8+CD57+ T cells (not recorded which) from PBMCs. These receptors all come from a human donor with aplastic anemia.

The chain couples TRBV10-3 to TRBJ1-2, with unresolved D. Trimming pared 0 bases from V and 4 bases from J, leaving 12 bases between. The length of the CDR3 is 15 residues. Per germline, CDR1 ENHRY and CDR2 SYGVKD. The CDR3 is CAISESPGLAYGYTF. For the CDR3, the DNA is TGTGCCATCAGTGAGTCACCGGGCCTGGCCTATGGCTACACCTTC.

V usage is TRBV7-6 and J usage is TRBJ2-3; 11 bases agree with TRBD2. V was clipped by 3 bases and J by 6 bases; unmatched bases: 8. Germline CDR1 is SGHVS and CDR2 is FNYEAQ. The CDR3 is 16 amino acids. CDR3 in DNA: TGTGCCAGCAGCTTTCGGGCGTCTAGCGGGAGGGATACGCAGTATTTT. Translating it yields CASSFRASSGRDTQYF.

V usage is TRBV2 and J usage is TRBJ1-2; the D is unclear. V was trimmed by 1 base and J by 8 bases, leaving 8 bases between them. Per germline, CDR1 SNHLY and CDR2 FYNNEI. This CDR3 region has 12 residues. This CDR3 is CASSEGFEGYTF. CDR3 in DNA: TGTGCCAGCAGTGAAGGGTTTGAAGGCTACACCTTC.

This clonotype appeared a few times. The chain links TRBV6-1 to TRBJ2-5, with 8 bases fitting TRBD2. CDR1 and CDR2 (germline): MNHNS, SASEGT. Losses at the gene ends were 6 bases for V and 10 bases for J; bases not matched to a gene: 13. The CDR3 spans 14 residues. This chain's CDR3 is CASSQGLAGRNQYF. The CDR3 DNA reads TGTGCCAGCAGCCAGGGCCTAGCGGGTCGGAACCAGTACTTC.

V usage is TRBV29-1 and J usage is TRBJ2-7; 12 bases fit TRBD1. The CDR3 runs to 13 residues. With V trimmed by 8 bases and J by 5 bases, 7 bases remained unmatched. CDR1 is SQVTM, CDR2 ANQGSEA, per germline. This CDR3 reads CSSPGQGAHEQYF. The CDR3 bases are TGCAGCAGCCCGGGACAGGGGGCCCACGAGCAGTACTTC.

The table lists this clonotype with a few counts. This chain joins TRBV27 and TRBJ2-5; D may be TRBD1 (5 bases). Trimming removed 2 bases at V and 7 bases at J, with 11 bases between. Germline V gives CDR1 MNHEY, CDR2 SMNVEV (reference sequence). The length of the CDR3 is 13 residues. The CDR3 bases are TGTGCCAGCAGTTTAGTAGGCCAGGGGACCCAGTACTTC. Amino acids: CASSLVGQGTQYF.

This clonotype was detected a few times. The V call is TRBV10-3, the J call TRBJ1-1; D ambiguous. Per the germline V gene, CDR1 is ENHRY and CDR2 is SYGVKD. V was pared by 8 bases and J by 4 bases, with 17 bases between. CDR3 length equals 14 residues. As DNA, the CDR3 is TGTGCCATCGATTCAGCGGGAGAGGGCACTGAAGCTTTCTTT. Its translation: CAIDSAGEGTEAFF.

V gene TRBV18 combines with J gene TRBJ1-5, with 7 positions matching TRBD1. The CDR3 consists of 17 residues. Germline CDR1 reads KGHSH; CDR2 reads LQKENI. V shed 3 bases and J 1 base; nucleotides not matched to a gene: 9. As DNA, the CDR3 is TGTGCCAGCTCACCTACAGAGGGGGCGATGAGCAATCAGCCCCAGCATTTT. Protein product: CASSPTEGAMSNQPQHF.

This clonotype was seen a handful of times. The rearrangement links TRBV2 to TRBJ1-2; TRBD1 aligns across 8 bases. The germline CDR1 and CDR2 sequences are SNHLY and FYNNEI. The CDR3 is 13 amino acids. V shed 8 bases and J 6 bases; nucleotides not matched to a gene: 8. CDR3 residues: CASLNDRGDGYTF. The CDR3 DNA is TGTGCCAGCCTCAACGACAGGGGTGATGGCTACACCTTC.

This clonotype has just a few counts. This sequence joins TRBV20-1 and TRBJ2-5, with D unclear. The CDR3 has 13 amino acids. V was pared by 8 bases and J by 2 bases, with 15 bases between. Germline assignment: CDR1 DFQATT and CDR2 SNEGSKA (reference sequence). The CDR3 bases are TGCAGTCCTAACTCGGGCGATCAAGAGACCCAGTACTTC. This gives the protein CSPNSGDQETQYF.

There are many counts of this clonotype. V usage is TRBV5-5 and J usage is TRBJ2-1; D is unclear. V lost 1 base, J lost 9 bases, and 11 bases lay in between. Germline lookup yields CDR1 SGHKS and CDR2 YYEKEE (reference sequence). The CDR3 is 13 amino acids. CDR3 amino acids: CASSLILMSEQFF. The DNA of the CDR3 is TGTGCCAGCAGCTTGATCCTGATGAGTGAGCAGTTCTTC.

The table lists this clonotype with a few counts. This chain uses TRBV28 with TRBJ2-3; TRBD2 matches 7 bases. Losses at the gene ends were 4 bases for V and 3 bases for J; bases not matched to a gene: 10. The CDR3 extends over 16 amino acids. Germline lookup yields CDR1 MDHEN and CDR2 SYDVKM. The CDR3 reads CASSSWRAGSTDTQYF. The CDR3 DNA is TGTGCCAGCAGTTCCTGGCGAGCGGGATCTACAGATACGCAGTATTTT.

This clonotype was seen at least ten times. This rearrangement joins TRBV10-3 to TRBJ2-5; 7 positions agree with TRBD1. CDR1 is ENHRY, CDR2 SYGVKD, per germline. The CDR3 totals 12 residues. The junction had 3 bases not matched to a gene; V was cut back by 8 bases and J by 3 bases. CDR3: CAIAQGKETQYF. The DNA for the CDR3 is TGTGCCATCGCACAGGGGAAAGAGACCCAGTACTTC.

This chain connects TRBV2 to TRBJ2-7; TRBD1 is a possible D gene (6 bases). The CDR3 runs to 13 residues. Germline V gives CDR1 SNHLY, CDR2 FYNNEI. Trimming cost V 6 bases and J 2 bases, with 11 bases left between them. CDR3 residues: CASSADSAYEQYF. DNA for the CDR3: TGTGCCAGCAGCGCGGACAGCGCCTACGAGCAGTACTTC.

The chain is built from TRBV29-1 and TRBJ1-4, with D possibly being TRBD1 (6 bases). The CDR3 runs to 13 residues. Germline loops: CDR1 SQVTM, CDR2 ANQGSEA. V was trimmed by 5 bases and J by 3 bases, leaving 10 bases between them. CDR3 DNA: TGCAGCGTTCGGGACACTCCTAATGAAAAACTGTTTTTT. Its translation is CSVRDTPNEKLFF. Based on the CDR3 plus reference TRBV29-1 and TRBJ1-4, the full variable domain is SAVISQKPSRDICQRGTSLTIQCQVDSQVTMMFWYRQQPGQSLTLIATANQGSEATYESGFVIDKFPISRPNLTFSTLTVSNMSPEDSSIYLCSVRDTPNEKLFFGSGTQLSVL.

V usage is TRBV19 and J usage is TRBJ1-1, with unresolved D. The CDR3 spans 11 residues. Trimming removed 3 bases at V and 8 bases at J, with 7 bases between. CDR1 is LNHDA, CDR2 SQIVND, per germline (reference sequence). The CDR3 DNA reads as TGTGCCAGTAGTATGGTAAGGGAAGCTTTCTTT. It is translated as CASSMVREAFF.

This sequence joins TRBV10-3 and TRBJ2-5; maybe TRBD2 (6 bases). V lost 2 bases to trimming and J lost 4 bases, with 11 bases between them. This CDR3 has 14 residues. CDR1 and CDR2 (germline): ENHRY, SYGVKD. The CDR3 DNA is TGTGCCATCAGTGAGGGGCGGGGTGGAGAGACCCAGTACTTC. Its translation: CAISEGRGGETQYF.

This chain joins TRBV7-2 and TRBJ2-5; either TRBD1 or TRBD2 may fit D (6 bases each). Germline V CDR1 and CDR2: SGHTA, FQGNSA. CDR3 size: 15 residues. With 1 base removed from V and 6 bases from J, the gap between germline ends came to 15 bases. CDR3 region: CASSLERGLGQTQYF. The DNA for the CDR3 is TGTGCCAGCAGCTTAGAACGGGGGCTCGGTCAGACCCAGTACTTC.